This T cell receptor beta chain was documented in a study of blood T cells in healthy people across ages. This clonotype was counted between two and nine times. Its antigen is unknown. Next came a second PCR, run for roughly 6 to 11 cycles, which used a sample-barcoded 5' primer along with a J-beta primer mix. A 12-random-nucleotide template-switch adaptor tagged each cDNA molecule. TCRdb re-called the 5' RACE reads with MiXCR, one entry per CDR3 protein. The table lists around 800,000 distinct CDR3 sequences, about 48% of them singletons. Study findings and constraints: When set beside aged donors, long-lived donors presented more naive CD4+ cells and higher diversity.

The germline CDR1 and CDR2 sequences are MNHEY and SVGEGT. This CDR3 spans 11 amino acids. This clonotype was sampled from a man older than 75 in good health. The chain has TRBV6-2 or TRBV6-3 and TRBJ2-7; the D is unclear. The end of the DNA aligns better with TRBJ2-5, so the J call may be wrong. The specimen sequenced was blood. The DNA for the CDR3 is TGTGCCAGCAGTTCCTTAGGGACCCAGTACTTC. It yields the protein CASSSLGTQYF.